Listed below are T cell receptor beta chains from one sample, sequenced in a study of T cell changes during pregnancy in multiple sclerosis. Assay used: immunoSEQ multiplex PCR; TCRdb lists only in-frame clones, some missing. The repertoire holds some 77,000 clones, with more than 85% as singletons. Here the sequenced sample was peripheral blood, taken after pregnancy. The receptors shown here come from a female donor in good health, enrolled as a control in a pregnancy study. The CDR3 runs from the conserved cysteine through the conserved F or W. The order of the fields is J gene, V gene, clone size, D gene, CDR3 protein, CDR3 DNA. The D gene is left open where the match is weak. Some rows mark clone size as missing; the rest say once, few, many or name a class of expanded clone.

TRBJ1-2	TRBV18	.	.	CASSPTPGWYGYTF	TGTGCCAGCTCACCCACCCCAGGGTGGTATGGCTACACCTTC
TRBJ1-6	TRBV18	.	TRBD1	CASSPYSTRQGLNSPLHF	TGTGCCAGCTCACCATACTCCACGCGACAGGGCCTTAATTCACCCCTCCACTTT
TRBJ2-3	TRBV4-2	.	.	CASSQDPLGVVTDTQYF	TGTGCCAGCAGCCAAGACCCCCTCGGGGTAGTCACAGATACGCAGTATTTT
TRBJ2-5	TRBV29-1	.	TRBD1	CSVRTGRYETQYF	TGCAGCGTCCGGACAGGGCGGTACGAGACCCAGTACTTC
TRBJ1-5	TRBV30	few	.	CAWSVSWGSGSNQPQHF	TGTGCCTGGAGTGTCAGTTGGGGCTCAGGGAGCAATCAGCCCCAGCATTTT
TRBJ2-3	TRBV4-1	.	TRBD2	CASSRTSGGAGTDTQYF	TGCGCCAGCAGCCGAACAAGCGGGGGGGCCGGCACAGATACGCAGTATTTT
TRBJ1-2	TRBV15	.	.	CATNRGAGYGYTF	TGTGCCACCAACAGAGGGGCAGGCTATGGCTACACCTTC
TRBJ1-2	TRBV5-1	.	TRBD1	CASSIRTGGLVGYTF	TGCGCCAGCAGCATAAGGACAGGGGGCTTGGTTGGCTACACCTTC
TRBJ1-2	TRBV6-5	.	TRBD1	CASSYQGAGGYTF	TGTGCCAGCAGTTACCAGGGGGCCGGAGGCTACACCTTC
TRBJ2-7	TRBV28	.	.	CASSTGPVYEQYF	TGTGCCAGCTCAACAGGGCCCGTCTACGAGCAGTACTTC
TRBJ1-2	TRBV11-2	.	.	CASSSVRVPNYGYTF	TGTGCCAGCAGCTCGGTGAGGGTCCCTAACTATGGCTACACCTTC
TRBJ1-2	TRBV9	.	TRBD1	CASSRGLPYGYTF	TGTGCCAGCAGCAGGGGGCTCCCTTATGGCTACACCTTC
TRBJ2-1	TRBV2	once	.	CASSQGSHNEQFF	TGTGCCAGCAGCCAGGGCAGCCACAATGAGCAGTTCTTC
TRBJ1-5	TRBV11-3	.	TRBD1	CASSLGQGENNQPQHF	TGTGCCAGCAGCTTAGGGCAGGGGGAGAACAATCAGCCCCAGCATTTT
TRBJ2-1	TRBV11-3	.	TRBD2	CASSLASGYNEQFF	TGTGCCAGCAGCCTGGCTAGCGGGTACAATGAGCAGTTCTTC
TRBJ1-2	TRBV9	.	.	CASSVGGNGYTF	TGTGCCAGCAGCGTAGGAGGGAATGGCTACACCTTC
TRBJ2-7	TRBV5-1	.	.	CASSPGRGYEQYF	TGCGCCAGCAGCCCCGGTCGGGGCTACGAGCAGTACTTC
TRBJ2-7	TRBV10-3	.	.	CAVQGTTDPEQYF	TGTGCCGTGCAGGGGACAACTGATCCCGAGCAGTACTTC
TRBJ1-1	TRBV5-6	.	.	CASSLGQGGSEAFF	TGTGCCAGCAGCTTGGGCCAGGGAGGCAGTGAAGCTTTCTTT
TRBJ2-1	TRBV19	.	TRBD2	CASSKTSGSFNGNEQFF	TGTGCCAGTAGCAAGACTAGCGGGAGTTTTAATGGCAATGAGCAGTTCTTC
TRBJ2-1	TRBV30	.	.	CAWSVSMEYNEQFF	TGTGCCTGGAGTGTATCCATGGAGTACAATGAGCAGTTCTTC
TRBJ1-2	TRBV28	once	TRBD1	CAAGQGIGWSF	TGTGCCGCAGGACAGGGGATCGGGTGGTCCTTC
TRBJ1-3	TRBV4-2	.	.	CASSQASAGNTIYF	TGTGCCAGCAGCCAAGCAAGCGCTGGAAACACCATATATTTT
TRBJ1-2	TRBV10-1	.	TRBD1	CASRVPGQGNGLTF	TGCGCCAGCAGGGTCCCGGGACAGGGAAATGGGCTCACCTTC
TRBJ1-2	TRBV28	once	.	CASSLGGYTF	TGTGCCAGCAGTTTGGGCGGCTACACCTTC
TRBJ2-2	TRBV7-9	.	TRBD2	CASSLGLAGGIGELFF	TGTGCCAGCAGCTTAGGACTAGCGGGGGGAATCGGGGAGCTGTTTTTT
TRBJ2-7	TRBV6-5	.	TRBD2	CASSYSSGTYEQYF	TGTGCCAGCAGTTACTCCAGCGGGACGTACGAGCAGTACTTC
TRBJ2-3	TRBV7-8	.	TRBD1	CASSQPTGPTDTQYF	TGTGCCAGCAGCCAACCGACAGGGCCCACAGATACGCAGTATTTT
TRBJ1-6	TRBV29-1	.	TRBD1	CSARTGADSPLHF	TGCAGCGCGAGGACAGGGGCGGATTCACCCCTCCACTTT
TRBJ2-5	TRBV4-1	.	.	CASSQEGGGWNQETQYF	TGCGCCAGCAGCCAGGAGGGAGGCGGGTGGAACCAAGAGACCCAGTACTTC
TRBJ2-3	TRBV7-9	.	TRBD2	CASSFQTSGRADTQYF	TGTGCCAGCAGCTTCCAGACTAGCGGGAGGGCAGATACGCAGTATTTT
TRBJ2-7	TRBV13	.	.	CASSPRSSSYEQYF	TGTGCCAGCAGCCCCCGGTCATCCTCCTACGAGCAGTACTTC
TRBJ1-2	TRBV5-6	.	.	CASSLGTEYGYTF	TGTGCCAGCAGCTTGGGGACTGAGTATGGCTACACCTTC
TRBJ2-2	TRBV30	once	.	CAWSTGLNTGELFF	TGTGCCTGGTCCACAGGGCTGAACACCGGGGAGCTGTTTTTT
TRBJ2-7	TRBV11-3	.	TRBD1	CASSIAQGGEQYF	TGTGCCAGCAGCATAGCACAGGGGGGCGAGCAGTACTTC
TRBJ1-2	TRBV7-2	.	TRBD1	CASSYDRGGYGYTF	TGTGCCAGCAGCTACGACAGGGGCGGCTATGGCTACACCTTC
TRBJ1-2	TRBV25-1	once	.	CASRAGLEYGYTF	TGTGCCAGCAGGGCAGGGTTAGAGTATGGCTACACCTTC
TRBJ2-5	TRBV5-1	.	.	CASSTPGAQETQYF	TGCGCCAGCAGCACCCCTGGGGCCCAAGAGACCCAGTACTTC
TRBJ1-1	TRBV19	few	.	CASRDTAMNTEAFF	TGTGCCAGTAGAGATACAGCCATGAACACTGAAGCTTTCTTT
TRBJ2-3	TRBV19	.	TRBD2	CASSTSGGTDTQYF	TGTGCCAGTAGTACTAGCGGGGGCACAGATACGCAGTATTTT
TRBJ2-1	TRBV28	few	TRBD2	CASSTSGRDNEQFF	TGTGCCAGCAGTACTAGCGGGAGGGACAATGAGCAGTTCTTC
TRBJ1-3	TRBV5-5	.	TRBD1	CASSLVTGTGMAGNTIYF	TGTGCCAGCAGCTTGGTAACCGGGACAGGGATGGCTGGAAACACCATATATTTT
TRBJ1-1	TRBV5-1	few	TRBD1	CASSAKLQGHTEAFF	TGCGCCAGCAGCGCAAAGCTACAGGGGCACACTGAAGCTTTCTTT
TRBJ2-7	TRBV6-5	.	.	CASSYGQGNEQYF	TGTGCCAGCAGTTACGGGCAGGGAAACGAGCAGTACTTC
TRBJ2-3	TRBV18	.	TRBD2	CASSSGLDTDTQYF	TGTGCCAGCTCTAGCGGACTAGACACAGATACGCAGTATTTT
TRBJ2-1	TRBV15	.	TRBD1	CATSRDAGGQNEQFF	TGTGCCACCAGCAGAGATGCAGGGGGCCAGAATGAGCAGTTCTTC
TRBJ1-2	TRBV7-9	.	TRBD1	CASSFIWGQDFNYGYTF	TGTGCCAGCAGCTTCATTTGGGGACAGGACTTTAACTATGGCTACACCTTC
TRBJ2-1	TRBV21-1	.	.	CASSKEGGTSGGFYNEQFF	TGTGCCAGCAGCAAAGAAGGGGGCACTAGCGGGGGCTTCTACAATGAGCAGTTCTTC
TRBJ2-5	TRBV14	.	.	CASSPRTGGETQYF	TGTGCCAGCAGCCCGCGGACTGGAGGGGAGACCCAGTACTTC
TRBJ2-3	TRBV10-2	.	.	CASSDWTSGGTDTQYF	TGCGCCAGCAGTGATTGGACGTCCGGGGGCACAGATACGCAGTATTTT
TRBJ2-5	TRBV6-4	.	.	CASSRRLDGTQYF	TGTGCCAGCAGTCGGCGGCTTGACGGGACCCAGTACTTC
TRBJ1-6	TRBV30	.	TRBD1	CAWRRRGLGSPLHF	TGTGCCTGGAGACGTAGGGGGCTAGGTTCACCCCTCCACTTT
TRBJ1-5	TRBV5-8	.	TRBD1	CASSVGTGKSNQPQHF	TGTGCCAGCAGCGTGGGGACAGGGAAGTCCAATCAGCCCCAGCATTTT
TRBJ1-4	TRBV5-6	.	.	CASSLAPGVDEKLFF	TGTGCCAGCAGCTTGGCCCCAGGGGTTGATGAAAAACTGTTTTTT
TRBJ2-4	TRBV4-1	.	.	CASSQDPGLAKNIQYF	TGCGCCAGCAGCCAAGATCCCGGTTTAGCCAAAAACATTCAGTACTTC